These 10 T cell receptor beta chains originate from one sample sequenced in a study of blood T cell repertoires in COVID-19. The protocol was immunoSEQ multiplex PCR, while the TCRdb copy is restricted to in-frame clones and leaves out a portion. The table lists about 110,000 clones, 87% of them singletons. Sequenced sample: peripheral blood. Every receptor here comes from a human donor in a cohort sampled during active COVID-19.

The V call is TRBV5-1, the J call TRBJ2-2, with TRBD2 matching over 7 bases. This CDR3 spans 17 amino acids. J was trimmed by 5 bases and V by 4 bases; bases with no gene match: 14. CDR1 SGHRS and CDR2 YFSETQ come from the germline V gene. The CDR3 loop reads CASSPQPGGRGTGELFF. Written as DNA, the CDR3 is TGCGCCAGCAGCCCGCAACCGGGCGGGAGAGGGACCGGGGAGCTGTTTTTT.

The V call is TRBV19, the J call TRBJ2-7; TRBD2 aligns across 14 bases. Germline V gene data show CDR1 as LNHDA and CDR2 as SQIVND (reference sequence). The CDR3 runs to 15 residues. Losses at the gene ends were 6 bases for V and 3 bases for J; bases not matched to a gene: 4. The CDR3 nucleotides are TGTGCCAGTAGAATGGGACTAGCGGGAGTCTACGAGCAGTACTTC. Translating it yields CASRMGLAGVYEQYF.

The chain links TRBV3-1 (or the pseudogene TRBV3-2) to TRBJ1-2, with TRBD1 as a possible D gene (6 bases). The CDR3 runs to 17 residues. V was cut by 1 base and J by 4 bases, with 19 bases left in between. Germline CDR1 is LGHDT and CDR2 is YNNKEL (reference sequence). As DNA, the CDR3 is TGTGCCAGCAGCCAAGTGCTTAGGCGGACAGAAAGCTATGGCTACACCTTC. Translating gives CASSQVLRRTESYGYTF.

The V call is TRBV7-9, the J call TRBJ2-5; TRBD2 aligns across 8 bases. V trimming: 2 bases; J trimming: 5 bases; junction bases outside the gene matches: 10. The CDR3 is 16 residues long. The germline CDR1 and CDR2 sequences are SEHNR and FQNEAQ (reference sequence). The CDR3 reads CASSLLGGRGVETQYF. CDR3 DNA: TGTGCCAGCAGCTTACTCGGTGGGCGGGGGGTCGAGACCCAGTACTTC. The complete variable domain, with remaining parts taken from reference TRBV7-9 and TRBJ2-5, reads DTGVSQNPRHKITKRGQNVTFRCDPISEHNRLYWYRQTLGQGPEFLTYFQNEAQLEKSRLLSDRFSAERPKGSFSTLEIQRTEQGDSAMYLCASSLLGGRGVETQYFGPGTRLLVL.

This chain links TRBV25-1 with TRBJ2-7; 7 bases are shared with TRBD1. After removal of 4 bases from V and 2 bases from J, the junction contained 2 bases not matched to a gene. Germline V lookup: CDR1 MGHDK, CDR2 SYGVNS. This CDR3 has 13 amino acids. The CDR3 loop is CASSATGPYEQYF. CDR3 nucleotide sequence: TGTGCCAGCAGTGCGACAGGGCCCTACGAGCAGTACTTC.

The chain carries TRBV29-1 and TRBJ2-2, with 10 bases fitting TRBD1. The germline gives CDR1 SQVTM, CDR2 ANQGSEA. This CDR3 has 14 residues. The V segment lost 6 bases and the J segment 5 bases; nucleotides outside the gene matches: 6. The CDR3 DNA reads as TGCAGCGTAGATGACAGGGGGCCGACCGGGGAGCTGTTTTTT. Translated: CSVDDRGPTGELFF.

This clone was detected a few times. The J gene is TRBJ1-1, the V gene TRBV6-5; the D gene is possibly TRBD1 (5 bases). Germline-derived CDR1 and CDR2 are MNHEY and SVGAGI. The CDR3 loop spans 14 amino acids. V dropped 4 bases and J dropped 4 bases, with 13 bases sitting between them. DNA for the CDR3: TGTGCCAGCAGTTCCTCGACAGTTCTCACTGAAGCTTTCTTT. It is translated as CASSSSTVLTEAFF.

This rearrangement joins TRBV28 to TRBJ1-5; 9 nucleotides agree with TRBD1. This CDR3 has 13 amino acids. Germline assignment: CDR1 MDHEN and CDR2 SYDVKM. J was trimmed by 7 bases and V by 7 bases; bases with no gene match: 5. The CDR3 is CASTGTGRQPQHF. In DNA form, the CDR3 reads TGTGCCAGCACCGGGACAGGGAGGCAGCCCCAGCATTTT.

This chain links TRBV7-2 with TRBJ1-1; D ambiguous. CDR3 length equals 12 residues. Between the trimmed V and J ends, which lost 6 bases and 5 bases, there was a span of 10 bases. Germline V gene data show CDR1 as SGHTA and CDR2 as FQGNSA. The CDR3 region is CASRVGGTEAFF. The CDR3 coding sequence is TGTGCCAGCAGGGTCGGAGGGACTGAAGCTTTCTTT.

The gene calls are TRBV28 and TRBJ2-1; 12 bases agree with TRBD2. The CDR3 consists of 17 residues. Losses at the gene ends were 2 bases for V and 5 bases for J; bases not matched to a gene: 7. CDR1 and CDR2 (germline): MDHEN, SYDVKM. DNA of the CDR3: TGTGCCAGCAGTTTAGGGCTAGCGGGAGGGCCACACAATGAGCAGTTCTTC. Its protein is CASSLGLAGGPHNEQFF.